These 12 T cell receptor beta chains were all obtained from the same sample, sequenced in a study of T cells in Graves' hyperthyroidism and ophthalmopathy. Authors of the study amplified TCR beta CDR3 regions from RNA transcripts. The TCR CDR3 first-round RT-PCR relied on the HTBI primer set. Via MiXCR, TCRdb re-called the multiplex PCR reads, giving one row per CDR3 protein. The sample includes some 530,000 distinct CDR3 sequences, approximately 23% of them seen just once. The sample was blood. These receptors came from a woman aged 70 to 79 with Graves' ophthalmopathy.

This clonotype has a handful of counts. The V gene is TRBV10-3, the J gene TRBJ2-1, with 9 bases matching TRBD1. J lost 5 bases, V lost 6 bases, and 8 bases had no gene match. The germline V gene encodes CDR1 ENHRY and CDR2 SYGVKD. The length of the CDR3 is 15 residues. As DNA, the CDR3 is TGTGCCATCAGGGGGGACAGGGTCATCGACAATGAGCAGTTCTTC. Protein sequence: CAIRGDRVIDNEQFF.

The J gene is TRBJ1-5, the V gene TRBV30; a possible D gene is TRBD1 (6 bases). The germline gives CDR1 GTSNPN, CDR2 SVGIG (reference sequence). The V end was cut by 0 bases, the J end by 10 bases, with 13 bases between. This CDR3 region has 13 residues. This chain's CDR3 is CAWSVAPQGPQHF. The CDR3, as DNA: TGTGCCTGGAGTGTGGCACCACAGGGACCCCAGCATTTT.

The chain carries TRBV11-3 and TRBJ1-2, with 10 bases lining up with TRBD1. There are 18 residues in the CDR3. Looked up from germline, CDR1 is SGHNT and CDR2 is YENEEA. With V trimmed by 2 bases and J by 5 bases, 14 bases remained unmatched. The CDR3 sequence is CASSLKPWRDRGSYGYTF. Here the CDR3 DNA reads TGTGCCAGCAGCTTAAAACCTTGGAGGGACAGGGGAAGTTATGGCTACACCTTC.

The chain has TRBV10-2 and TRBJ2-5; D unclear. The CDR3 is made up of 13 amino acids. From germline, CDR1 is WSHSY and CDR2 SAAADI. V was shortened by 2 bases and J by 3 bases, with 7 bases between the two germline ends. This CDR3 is CASSEHVEETQYF. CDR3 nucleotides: TGCGCCAGCAGTGAGCACGTCGAAGAGACCCAGTACTTC.

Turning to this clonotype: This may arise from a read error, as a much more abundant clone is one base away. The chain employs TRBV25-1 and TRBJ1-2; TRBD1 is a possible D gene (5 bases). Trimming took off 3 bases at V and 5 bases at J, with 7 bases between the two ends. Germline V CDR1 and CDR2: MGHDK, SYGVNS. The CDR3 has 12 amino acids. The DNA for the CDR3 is TGTGCCAGCAGTGAGGGGGTTTATGGCTACACCTTC. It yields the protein CASSEGVYGYTF.

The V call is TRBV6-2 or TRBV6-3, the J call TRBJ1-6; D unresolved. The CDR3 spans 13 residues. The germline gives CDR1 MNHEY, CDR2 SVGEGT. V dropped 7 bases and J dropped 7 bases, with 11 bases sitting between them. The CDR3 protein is CASTYPANSPLHF. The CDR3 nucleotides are TGTGCCAGCACCTACCCGGCCAATTCACCCCTCCACTTT.

Here the CDR3 DNA reads TGTGCCAGCAGTCTGGACAGGCCTTTCGTGGGCCAGTACTTC. This codes for CASSLDRPFVGQYF. This chain links TRBV28 with TRBJ2-5, with TRBD1 matching over 7 bases. The V and J ends lost 5 bases and 10 bases, in that order; junction bases with no gene match: 13. Germline CDR1 is MDHEN and CDR2 is SYDVKM. The CDR3 length is 14 residues.

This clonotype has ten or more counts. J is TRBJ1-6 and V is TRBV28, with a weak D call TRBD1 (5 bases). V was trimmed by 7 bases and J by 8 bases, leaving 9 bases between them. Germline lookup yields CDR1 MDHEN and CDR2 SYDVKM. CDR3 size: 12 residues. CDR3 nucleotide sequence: TGTGCCAGCACAGGGTTGCATTCACCCCTCCACTTT. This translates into CASTGLHSPLHF.

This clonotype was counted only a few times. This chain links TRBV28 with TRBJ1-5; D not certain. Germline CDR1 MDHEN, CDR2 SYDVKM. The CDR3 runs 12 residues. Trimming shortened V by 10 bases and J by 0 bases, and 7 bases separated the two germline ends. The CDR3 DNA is TGTGCCAACTCGTATAGCAATCAGCCCCAGCATTTT. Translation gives CANSYSNQPQHF.

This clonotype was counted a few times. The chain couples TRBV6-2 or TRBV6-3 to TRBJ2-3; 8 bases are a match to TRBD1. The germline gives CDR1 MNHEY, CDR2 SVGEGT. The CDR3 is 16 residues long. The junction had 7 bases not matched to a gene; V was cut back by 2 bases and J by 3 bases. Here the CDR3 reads CASSYTRGRTTDTQYF. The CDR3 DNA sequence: TGTGCCAGCAGTTACACCAGGGGGCGAACGACAGATACGCAGTATTTT.

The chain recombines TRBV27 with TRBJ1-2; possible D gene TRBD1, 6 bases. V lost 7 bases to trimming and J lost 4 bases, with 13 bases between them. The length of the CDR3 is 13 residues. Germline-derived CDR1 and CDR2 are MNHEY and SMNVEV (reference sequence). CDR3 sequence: CASTKDRTYGYTF. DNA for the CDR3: TGTGCCAGCACCAAGGACAGAACCTATGGCTACACCTTC.

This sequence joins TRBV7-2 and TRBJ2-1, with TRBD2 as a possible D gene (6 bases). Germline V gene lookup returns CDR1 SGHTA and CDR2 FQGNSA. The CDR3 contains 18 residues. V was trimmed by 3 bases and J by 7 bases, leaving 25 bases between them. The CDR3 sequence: CASSLTRTGTGFMNEQFF. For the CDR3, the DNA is TGTGCCAGCAGCTTGACAAGGACCGGGACTGGATTTATGAATGAGCAGTTCTTC.